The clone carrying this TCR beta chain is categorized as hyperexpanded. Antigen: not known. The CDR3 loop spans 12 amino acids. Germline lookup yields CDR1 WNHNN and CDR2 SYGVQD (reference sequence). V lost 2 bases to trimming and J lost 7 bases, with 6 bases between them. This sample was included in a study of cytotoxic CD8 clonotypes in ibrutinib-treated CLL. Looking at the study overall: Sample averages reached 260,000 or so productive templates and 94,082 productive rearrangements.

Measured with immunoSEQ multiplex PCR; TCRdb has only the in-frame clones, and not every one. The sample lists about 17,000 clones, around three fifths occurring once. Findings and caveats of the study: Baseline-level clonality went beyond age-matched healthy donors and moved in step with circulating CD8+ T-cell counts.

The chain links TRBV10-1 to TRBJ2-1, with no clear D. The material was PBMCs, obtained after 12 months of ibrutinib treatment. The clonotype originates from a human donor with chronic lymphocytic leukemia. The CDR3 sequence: CASSEASNEQFF. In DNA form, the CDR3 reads TGCGCCAGCAGTGAGGCAAGTAATGAGCAGTTCTTC.